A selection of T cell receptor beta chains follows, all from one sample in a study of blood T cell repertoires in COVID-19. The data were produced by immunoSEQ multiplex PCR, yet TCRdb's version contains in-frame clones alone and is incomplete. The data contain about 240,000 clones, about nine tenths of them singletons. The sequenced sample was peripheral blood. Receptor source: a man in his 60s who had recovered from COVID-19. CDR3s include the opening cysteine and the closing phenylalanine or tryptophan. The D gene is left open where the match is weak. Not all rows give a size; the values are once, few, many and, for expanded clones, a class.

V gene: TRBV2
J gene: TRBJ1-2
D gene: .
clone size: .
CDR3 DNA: TGTGCCAGCAGTCCCCAACGGGGTGGTGGCTACACCTTC
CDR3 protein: CASSPQRGGGYTF

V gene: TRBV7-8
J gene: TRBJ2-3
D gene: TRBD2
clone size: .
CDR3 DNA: TGTGCCAGCAGCTATAGCGGGACCACAGATACGCAGTATTTT
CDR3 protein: CASSYSGTTDTQYF

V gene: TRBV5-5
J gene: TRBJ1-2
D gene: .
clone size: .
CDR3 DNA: TGTGCCAGCAGCGTGTTTACAGGGTTGGAGGGCTACACCTTC
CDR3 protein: CASSVFTGLEGYTF

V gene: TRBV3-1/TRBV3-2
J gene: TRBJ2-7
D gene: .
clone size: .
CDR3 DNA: TGTGCCAGCAGCCACGGCTCCTACGAGCAGTACTTC
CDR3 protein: CASSHGSYEQYF

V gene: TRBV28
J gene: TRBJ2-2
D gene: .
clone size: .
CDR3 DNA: TGTGCCAGCAGGCGCAGGGTGGGATTGAACACCGGGGAGCTGTTTTTT
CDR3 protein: CASRRRVGLNTGELFF

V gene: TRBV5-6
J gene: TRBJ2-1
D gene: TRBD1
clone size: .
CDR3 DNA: TGTGCCAGCAGCTTTGGGACAGGGGGCTTCTCTGAGCAGTTCTTC
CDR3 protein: CASSFGTGGFSEQFF

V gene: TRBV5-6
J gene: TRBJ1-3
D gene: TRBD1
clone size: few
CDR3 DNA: TGTGCCAGCAGCTTACCGGGACAGCCAAACACCATATATTTT
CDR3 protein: CASSLPGQPNTIYF

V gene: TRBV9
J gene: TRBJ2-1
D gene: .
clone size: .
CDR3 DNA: TGTGCCAGCAGCGTAGGTTGGGGGGAATCCCGATCCTACAATGAGCAGTTCTTC
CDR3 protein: CASSVGWGESRSYNEQFF

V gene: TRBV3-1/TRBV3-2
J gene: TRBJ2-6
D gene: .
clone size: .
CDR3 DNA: TGTGCCAGCAGCCCCGGTTCTCATGGGGCCAACGTCCTGACTTTC
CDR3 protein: CASSPGSHGANVLTF

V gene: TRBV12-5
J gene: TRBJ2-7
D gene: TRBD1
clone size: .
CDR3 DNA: TGTGCTAGTGGTCCTCGGACAGGGATCTACGAGCAGTACTTC
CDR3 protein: CASGPRTGIYEQYF

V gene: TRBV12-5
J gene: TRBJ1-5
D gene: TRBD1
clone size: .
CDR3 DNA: TGTGCTAGTGGTTTGGGTTACGGGACAGATTATAGCAATCAGCCCCAGCATTTT
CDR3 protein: CASGLGYGTDYSNQPQHF

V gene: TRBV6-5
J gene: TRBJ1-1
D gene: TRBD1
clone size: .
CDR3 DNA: TGTGCCAGCAGTTACGCGGGGGACAGGAAATACACTGAAGCTTTCTTT
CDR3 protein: CASSYAGDRKYTEAFF

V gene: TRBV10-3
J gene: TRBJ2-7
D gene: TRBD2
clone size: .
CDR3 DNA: TGTGCCATCAGTGTCCAATCCCCTAGCGGGGGGGCGAAGCAGTACTTC
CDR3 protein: CAISVQSPSGGAKQYF

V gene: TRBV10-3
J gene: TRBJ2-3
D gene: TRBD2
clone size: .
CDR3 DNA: TGTGCCATCAGCCTAATTTTAGCGGGGGGACAAATCCCAGATACGCAGTATTTT
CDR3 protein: CAISLILAGGQIPDTQYF

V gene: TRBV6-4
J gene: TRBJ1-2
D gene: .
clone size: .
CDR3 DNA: TGTGCCAGCAGTGACCCACTGACCCCCATATCAGGGTTCTATAACTATGGCTACACCTTC
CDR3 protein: CASSDPLTPISGFYNYGYTF

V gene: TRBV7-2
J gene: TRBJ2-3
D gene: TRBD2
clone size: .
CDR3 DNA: TGTGCCAGCACCACGGGGGGGGTCTCAGATACGCAGTATTTT
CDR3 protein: CASTTGGVSDTQYF

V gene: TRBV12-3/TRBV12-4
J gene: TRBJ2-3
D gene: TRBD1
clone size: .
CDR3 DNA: TGTGCCAGCAGAGACAGGGGAATAGATACGCAGTATTTT
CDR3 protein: CASRDRGIDTQYF

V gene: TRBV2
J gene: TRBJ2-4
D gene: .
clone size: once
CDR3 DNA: TGTGCCAGCAGCCCCTCCAGAACCAAAAACATTCAGTACTTC
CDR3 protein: CASSPSRTKNIQYF

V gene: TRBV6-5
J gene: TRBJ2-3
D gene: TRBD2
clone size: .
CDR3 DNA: TGTGCCAGCGGGACTAGCGGGGGGGCAGATACGCAGTATTTT
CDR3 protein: CASGTSGGADTQYF

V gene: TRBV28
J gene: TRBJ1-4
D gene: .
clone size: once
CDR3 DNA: TGTGCCAGCAGTCTAACAGGGACGATGAGTGAAAAACTGTTTTTT
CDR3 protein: CASSLTGTMSEKLFF

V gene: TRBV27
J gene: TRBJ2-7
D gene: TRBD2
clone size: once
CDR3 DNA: TGTGCCAGCAGTAACCTGGGGACTAACTACGAGCAGTACTTC
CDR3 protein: CASSNLGTNYEQYF

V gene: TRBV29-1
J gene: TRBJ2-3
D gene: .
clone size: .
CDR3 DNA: TGCAGCGTTGACCCGGTATCCACAGATACGCAGTATTTT
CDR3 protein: CSVDPVSTDTQYF

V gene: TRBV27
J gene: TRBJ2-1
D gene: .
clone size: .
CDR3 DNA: TGTGCCAGCAGTTTACTTCAACGCGGCGGCGGCTCCTACAATGAGCAGTTCTTC
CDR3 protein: CASSLLQRGGGSYNEQFF

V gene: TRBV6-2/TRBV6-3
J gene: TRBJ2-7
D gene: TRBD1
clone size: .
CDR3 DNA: TGTGCCAGCAGTTCCCCGACAGGGTACTACGAGCAGTACTTC
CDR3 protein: CASSSPTGYYEQYF

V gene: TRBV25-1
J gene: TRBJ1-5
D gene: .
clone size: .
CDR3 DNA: TGTGCCAGCAGTGAGGTCTATAGCAATCAGCCCCAGCATTTT
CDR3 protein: CASSEVYSNQPQHF

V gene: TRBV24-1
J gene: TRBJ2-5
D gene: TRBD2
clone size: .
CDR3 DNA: TGTGCCACCAGTGATTCCGGCCGCGGGGGGATCCAAGAGACCCAGTACTTC
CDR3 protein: CATSDSGRGGIQETQYF

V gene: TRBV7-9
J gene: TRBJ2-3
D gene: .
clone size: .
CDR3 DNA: TGTGCCAGCAGCTCCACTAGAGCGACAGATACGCAGTATTTT
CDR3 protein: CASSSTRATDTQYF